One sample yielded the 2 T cell receptor beta chains listed below, sequenced in a study of regulatory T cells in long-lasting Graves disease. Libraries of TCR beta came from iRepertoire HTBI primers plus Arm-PCR of CDR3 regions. TCRdb re-called the multiplex PCR reads through MiXCR, storing one row per CDR3 protein. This table has some 440,000 distinct CDR3 sequences, about a fifth appearing once. Sample time point: persistent/refractory GD, antithyroid drugs over 5 years with positive TRAb. PBMC-extracted RNA yielded the TCR library. Sample: peripheral blood mononuclear cells (PBMCs), taken when the disease was refractory, from a patient treated with antithyroid drugs. Receptor source: a female donor with Graves disease.

The sample holds many counts of this clonotype. For the CDR3, the DNA is TGCGCCAGCAGCTTGTTCGTGTCGGAGGGGGATGAAAAACTGTTTTTT. The encoded protein is CASSLFVSEGDEKLFF. V usage is TRBV5-1 and J usage is TRBJ1-4; TRBD1 might be the D (6 bases). With 1 base removed from V and 6 bases from J, the gap between germline ends came to 16 bases. CDR3 length equals 16 residues. Germline V CDR1 and CDR2: SGHRS, YFSETQ.

The chain couples TRBV12-3 or TRBV12-4 to TRBJ2-1, with 10 bases matching TRBD2. The trim removed 6 bases at V and 9 bases at J, leaving 8 bases unmatched. CDR3 size: 14 residues. The CDR3 sequence is CASRSSGRPGEQFF. The CDR3 DNA is TGTGCCAGCAGGAGTAGCGGGAGGCCCGGTGAGCAGTTCTTC.